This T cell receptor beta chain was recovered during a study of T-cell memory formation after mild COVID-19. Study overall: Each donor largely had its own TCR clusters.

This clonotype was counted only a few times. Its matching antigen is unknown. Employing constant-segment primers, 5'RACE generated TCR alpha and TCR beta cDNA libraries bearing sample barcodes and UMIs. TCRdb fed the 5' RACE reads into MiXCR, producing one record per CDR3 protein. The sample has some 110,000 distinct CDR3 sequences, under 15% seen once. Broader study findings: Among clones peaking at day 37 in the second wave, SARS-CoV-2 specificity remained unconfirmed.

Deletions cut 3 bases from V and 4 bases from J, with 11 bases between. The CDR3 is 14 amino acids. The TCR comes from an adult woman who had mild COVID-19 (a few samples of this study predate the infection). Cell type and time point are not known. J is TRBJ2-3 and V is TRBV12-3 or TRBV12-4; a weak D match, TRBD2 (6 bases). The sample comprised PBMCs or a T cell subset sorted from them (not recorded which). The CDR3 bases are TGTGCCAGCAGTTTTAGCGGCCTGGCAGATACGCAGTATTTT. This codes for CASSFSGLADTQYF.